A selection of T cell receptor beta chains follows, all from one sample in a study of blood T cell repertoires in COVID-19. Sequenced by immunoSEQ multiplex PCR; TCRdb stores in-frame clones only, minus some. The repertoire includes 25,000 to 30,000 clones, around nine tenths of them detected once, and approximately 3% sits in the top ten. Sequencing was done on a sample of peripheral blood. These receptor sequences come from a human donor in a cohort sampled during active COVID-19. CDR3s include the opening cysteine and the closing phenylalanine or tryptophan. Each record gives: V gene, J gene, D gene, clone size, CDR3 DNA, CDR3 protein. The D gene is left open where the match is weak. Size tells how often a clone was seen (once, few, many) or the class of an expanded clone, and some rows leave it out.

>TRBV6-6|TRBJ1-1|TRBD1|-
TGTGCCAGCAGTTACTCCCAAACCGGGACAGGAGGGGCTTTCTTT
CASSYSQTGTGGAFF
>TRBV11-2|TRBJ2-1|TRBD2|-
TGTGCCAGCAGCATTAGCGGGGGGGCACACAATGAGCAGTTCTTC
CASSISGGAHNEQFF
>TRBV10-3|TRBJ1-6|-|-
TGTGCCATCGGGCGGGCTAGCTCCTATAATTCACCCCTCCACTTT
CAIGRASSYNSPLHF
>TRBV6-1|TRBJ1-6|-|-
TGTGCCAGCAGTGGCTTACAGCAGACCCCCATATTGCCCCTCCACTTT
CASSGLQQTPILPLHF
>TRBV14|TRBJ2-1|-|-
TGTGCCAGCAGCCAAGGGGTTGCGGGATCCCTACCCTACAATGAGCAGTTCTTC
CASSQGVAGSLPYNEQFF
>TRBV6-5|TRBJ1-6|-|-
TGTGCCAGCAGTTACCAGGGATATAATTCACCCCTCCACTTT
CASSYQGYNSPLHF
>TRBV18|TRBJ1-3|-|-
TGTGCCAGCTCACCCCGGGAGGTTGCTGGAAACACCATATATTTT
CASSPREVAGNTIYF
>TRBV19|TRBJ2-7|-|-
TGTGCCAGTAGTACCCGACTCTCAAGAGTCTACGAGCAGTACTTC
CASSTRLSRVYEQYF
>TRBV10-3|TRBJ2-7|-|-
TGTGCCACCGCCGGGGGAGAAGGCCTCGAGCAGTACTTC
CATAGGEGLEQYF
>TRBV2|TRBJ1-5|-|-
TGTGCCAGCCGGCAGGGAGGCCAGCCCCAGCATTTT
CASRQGGQPQHF
>TRBV11-2|TRBJ2-7|-|-
TGTGCCAGCAGCTCGGGACTTCCGTCCTACGAGCAGTACTTC
CASSSGLPSYEQYF
>TRBV6-5|TRBJ1-2|TRBD1|-
TGTGCCAGCAGGCAGGGGGCGGACTATGGCTACACCTTC
CASRQGADYGYTF
>TRBV9|TRBJ2-2|-|-
TGTGCCAGCAGCTCAAGGGGTCCAAACACCGGGGAGCTGTTTTTT
CASSSRGPNTGELFF
>TRBV28|TRBJ2-3|-|-
TGTGCCAGCAGTTCTCTAATAGATACGCAGTATTTT
CASSSLIDTQYF
>TRBV5-8|TRBJ2-6|-|-
TGTGCCAGCACCGGGGGACTGGGCTCTGGGGCCAACGTCCTGACTTTC
CASTGGLGSGANVLTF
>TRBV30|TRBJ1-3|-|-
TGTGCCTGGAGCACAAACTCTGGAAACACCATATATTTT
CAWSTNSGNTIYF
>TRBV30|TRBJ1-6|TRBD1|-
TGTGCCTCTGACAGGGCTGATTCACCCCTCCACTTT
CASDRADSPLHF
>TRBV19|TRBJ1-1|-|-
TGTGCCAGTAGGGAGCAGGGGATATCGGACACTGAAGCTTTCTTT
CASREQGISDTEAFF
>TRBV19|TRBJ2-1|TRBD2|-
TGTGCCAGTACCCTCGGGAGCGGGAGGGATCATGAGCAGTTCTTC
CASTLGSGRDHEQFF
>TRBV25-1|TRBJ1-1|-|once
TGTGCCAGCAGTGAATACGGGGGACGGAACACTGAAGCTTTCTTT
CASSEYGGRNTEAFF
>TRBV5-6|TRBJ1-6|-|few
TGTGCCAGCAGCTTGGGGTCAGTAAGTCGTTCACCCCTCCACTTT
CASSLGSVSRSPLHF
>TRBV7-9|TRBJ2-7|TRBD2|-
TGTGCCAGCAGCCCTAGTTCGGGGGGTGCCGAGCAGTACTTC
CASSPSSGGAEQYF
>TRBV29-1|TRBJ1-2|-|-
TGCAGCGTTGGGTTGGGCGATGGCTACACCTTC
CSVGLGDGYTF
>TRBV19|TRBJ1-5|TRBD1|-
TGTGCCAGTAGTAGCCGGGACAGGGCTCAGCCCCAGCATTTT
CASSSRDRAQPQHF
>TRBV3-1/TRBV3-2|TRBJ1-2|-|-
TGTGCCAGCAGCCAAGTCGGGGGTAACTATGGCTACACCTTC
CASSQVGGNYGYTF
>TRBV6-5|TRBJ1-5|-|-
TGTGCCAGCAGCCCCACGGGGGGGCCTCAGCCCCAGCATTTT
CASSPTGGPQPQHF
>TRBV7-9|TRBJ1-5|-|-
TGTGCCAGCAGCTTATCAGGAAATCAGCCCCAGCATTTT
CASSLSGNQPQHF
>TRBV25-1|TRBJ1-3|-|-
TGTGCCAGCTCCCACCAGATCAACACCATATATTTT
CASSHQINTIYF
>TRBV27|TRBJ1-5|-|few
TGTGCCAGCAGTTTACGAGAGGGAACTCAGCCCCAGCATTTT
CASSLREGTQPQHF
>TRBV7-2|TRBJ1-6|-|-
TGTGCCAGCAGCTTAGCCCGGTTCGGGTCTTCACCCCTCCACTTT
CASSLARFGSSPLHF
>TRBV5-6|TRBJ1-3|-|-
TGTGCCAGCAGCTTGGTGCAGTCTGGAAACACCATATATTTT
CASSLVQSGNTIYF
>TRBV2|TRBJ2-5|-|once
TGTGCCAGCAGTGAATTCAGGGGGGCCCAAGAGACCCAGTACTTC
CASSEFRGAQETQYF
>TRBV5-1|TRBJ2-3|-|-
TGCGCCAGCAGCTTGGAAGAGCCGCGCACAGATACGCAGTATTTT
CASSLEEPRTDTQYF
>TRBV19|TRBJ2-2|TRBD2|-
TGTGCCAGTAGTATAACAGCGGGAGCGGATACCGGGGAGCTGTTTTTT
CASSITAGADTGELFF
>TRBV6-5|TRBJ1-6|TRBD1|-
TGTGCCAGCAGCCGCACGACAGGGCACAATTCACCCCTCCACTTT
CASSRTTGHNSPLHF
>TRBV15|TRBJ2-1|-|-
TGTGCCACCAGCAGAGACATAGGAGTGGGTAAGAATGAGCAGTTCTTC
CATSRDIGVGKNEQFF
>TRBV4-1|TRBJ1-2|TRBD1|-
TGCGCCAGCTCTCGGACAGGGCTGGGGGGCTACACCTTC
CASSRTGLGGYTF
>TRBV24-1|TRBJ2-5|TRBD1|-
TGTGCCACCAGTGGATGGGGACAGGGGGTCCAAGAGACCCAGTACTTC
CATSGWGQGVQETQYF
>TRBV28|TRBJ2-3|-|-
TGTGCCAGCAGTCAACTCCCAGATACGCAGTATTTT
CASSQLPDTQYF
>TRBV18|TRBJ2-2|TRBD2|once
TGTGCCAGCTCTCCAAGATTGCGGGAGGGCCCCACCGGGGAGCTGTTTTTT
CASSPRLREGPTGELFF
>TRBV30|TRBJ1-6|-|-
TGTGCCTGGGGCCGCGGGACGGATAATTCACCCCTCCACTTT
CAWGRGTDNSPLHF